The T cell receptor (beta chain) under discussion was sequenced for a study of T cell repertoires and Cas9 in healthy adults. Study in general: Multi-effector potency, cytotoxicity and lineage were assessed in SpCas9-reactive CD4 and CD8 T cells.

Whole-study results and caveats: In vitro, SpCas9-reactive Tregs were reported to curb effector T cell proliferation and function.

Concerning this clone itself: Its antigen remains unknown.

The CDR3 totals 13 residues. CDR1 is LNHDA and CDR2 is SQIVND in the germline V gene (reference sequence). The V and J ends lost 3 bases and 2 bases respectively, with 7 bases between them. TCRdb keeps only in-frame clones here, not all; method: immunoSEQ multiplex PCR. The sample contains 20,000 to 25,000 clones, less than 95% of which appear only once. This sequence joins TRBV19 and TRBJ1-2; weak D call: TRBD1 (5 bases). This sequence was found in a human donor in good health. Sample: CD4+ effector T cells (CD127+, CD25-, CD137-, CD154-) from PBMCs; culture status not recorded. The CDR3 reads CASSMTANYGYTF. The CDR3 DNA reads as TGTGCCAGTAGTATGACAGCGAACTATGGCTACACCTTC. The whole variable domain, remainder taken from reference TRBV19 and TRBJ1-2, is DGGITQSPKYLFRKEGQNVTLSCEQNLNHDAMYWYRQDPGQGLRLIYYSQIVNDFQKGDIAEGYSVSREKKESFPLTVTSAQKNPTAFYLCASSMTANYGYTFGSGTRLTVV.